The T cell receptor beta chain under discussion was sequenced for a study of T cell responses to AZD1222 COVID-19 vaccine. Points on this clone: As yet, its antigen is unknown.

General study findings and limits: Baseline seropositivity characterized only a handful of AZD1222 recipients. Spike was spanned by vaccine-associated CD4 TCRs, which were dominant at 160-218 and 743-854. Compared with day 0, the breadth and depth of the Spike-specific TCR repertoire rose significantly after two doses of AZD1222.

Second-dose timings of about 4 or about 12 weeks were pooled. Measured with immunoSEQ multiplex PCR; TCRdb has only the in-frame clones, and not every one. The table has roughly 150,000 clones, approximately 90% seen once. The V and J ends lost 5 bases and 6 bases, in that order; junction bases with no gene match: 15. CDR3 length equals 16 residues. From germline, CDR1 is SEHNR and CDR2 FQNEAQ (reference sequence). The input for sequencing was peripheral blood, taken 28 days after the second AZD1222 dose. The genes are TRBV7-9 and TRBJ2-7, with TRBD2 matching over 8 bases. This receptor was identified in an adult who received the AZD1222 COVID-19 vaccine. Here the CDR3 reads CASSPITGTRGAEQYF. The CDR3 DNA is TGTGCCAGCAGCCCAATCACCGGGACTAGAGGAGCCGAGCAGTACTTC.